This TCR beta chain was sequenced for a study of T cell changes during pregnancy in multiple sclerosis. V trimming: 6 bases; J trimming: 0 bases; junction bases outside the gene matches: 10. CDR3 length: 17 amino acids. Germline V CDR1 and CDR2: MNHEY, SMNVEV (reference sequence). The repertoire was sequenced with immunoSEQ multiplex PCR; TCRdb's copy has only in-frame clones and lacks some. Among roughly 48,000 clones listed, 80% to 95% were seen once. J is TRBJ2-2 and V is TRBV27, with TRBD1 identical over 7 bases. This material consisted of CD4+ T cells from peripheral blood mononuclear cells, taken in the second trimester of pregnancy. This TCR was recovered from a female donor in good health, enrolled as a control in a pregnancy study. CDR3 amino acids: CASRPDRAGANTGELFF. In nucleotides, the CDR3 is TGTGCCAGCAGACCCGACAGGGCCGGAGCGAACACCGGGGAGCTGTTTTTT.